Listed below are T cell receptor beta chains from one sample, sequenced in a study of cytomegalovirus exposure and HLA in healthy donors. TCRdb's copy holds only in-frame clones and misses some; the assay was immunoSEQ multiplex PCR. This table has 150,000 or so clones, roughly 86% appearing once. The sample taken for sequencing was PBMCs. These receptor sequences come from a human donor in good health. Each CDR3 is given with its conserved first and last residue.

V gene,J gene,CDR3 protein
TRBV5-1,TRBJ2-1,CASSPQAGLYNEQFF
TRBV7-6,TRBJ2-3,CASSPKYRDRATTDTQYF
TRBV4-1,TRBJ1-5,CASSRRTGEGQPQHF
TRBV7-3,TRBJ2-3,CASSLSGTREQGDTQYF
TRBV7-2,TRBJ1-2,CASSWSRDSPYGYTF
TRBV4-1,TRBJ2-7,CASSTRDRAYEQYF
TRBV18,TRBJ2-1,CASSFRVNSYNEQFF
TRBV6-4,TRBJ1-5,CASSENSGNQPQHF
TRBV5-8,TRBJ2-7,CASSPSYEQYF
TRBV19,TRBJ1-5,CASSPTGPGNQPQHF
TRBV7-6,TRBJ1-1,CASSHLLQETNTEAFF
TRBV29-1,TRBJ1-1,CSVSETGNTEAFF
TRBV7-3,TRBJ2-2,CASSDKGITGELFF
TRBV2,TRBJ2-3,CASSRDRITDTQYF
TRBV2,TRBJ1-1,CASAGRGNTEAFF
TRBV10-1,TRBJ1-5,CASGRQGPYSNQPQHF
TRBV4-1,TRBJ1-2,CASSQDIGGVEGPYGYTF
TRBV7-9,TRBJ2-2,CASRLRTGELFF
TRBV2,TRBJ1-1,CASNFPKTGLLYTEAFF
TRBV29-1,TRBJ1-2,CSVGDRANYGYTF
TRBV4-3,TRBJ2-1,CASSQGGGAYNEQFF
TRBV7-2,TRBJ2-1,CASSSGPGGFF
TRBV5-1,TRBJ1-1,CASSFQGARNTEAFF
TRBV6-5,TRBJ2-7,CASSNRGLNPYEQYF
TRBV5-1,TRBJ2-1,CASSPLTEQEQFF
TRBV5-1,TRBJ1-3,CASSSLTGPGNTIYF
TRBV4-1,TRBJ2-1,CASELTGGANNEQFF
TRBV27,TRBJ2-7,CASSWGTGGSYEQYF
TRBV11-2,TRBJ2-3,CASSLFSGGVVDTQYF
TRBV7-9,TRBJ2-7,CASSYTHEQYF
TRBV6-1,TRBJ1-5,CASSLQGNQPQHF
TRBV7-2,TRBJ1-5,CASSRGQYNQPQHF
TRBV7-7,TRBJ1-2,CASSKWTGDGYTF
TRBV5-1,TRBJ2-5,CASSLGLSGEGTQYF
TRBV6-6,TRBJ1-4,CATTRGQSNEKLFF
TRBV19,TRBJ1-5,CASSEQGKSNQPQHF
TRBV5-1,TRBJ2-1,CASSIATGSSYNEQFF
TRBV7-2,TRBJ2-3,CASSPWGGSTDTQYF
TRBV7-3,TRBJ2-6,CATSSGANVLTF
TRBV4-1,TRBJ2-5,CASSQEPQTGAQYF
TRBV2,TRBJ2-5,CASRLQRDPQETQYF
TRBV2,TRBJ2-7,CASSDPARAIYEQYF
TRBV2,TRBJ2-7,CASTTSGGSYEQYF
TRBV5-4,TRBJ2-3,CASSAGGGAGTDTQYF
TRBV6-6,TRBJ1-4,CASSRWPDRDEKLFF